This TCR beta chain stems from a study of CD8 T cells in Susac syndrome. The CDR3 contains 14 residues. Trimming cost V 6 bases and J 5 bases; bases outside gene matches: 5. Looked up from germline, CDR1 is MNHEY and CDR2 is SVGAGI. With random hexamers, roughly 0.45 to 1 ug RNA was reverse transcribed. Amplification of TCR beta CDR3 spanned 54 Vbeta and 13 Jbeta via immunoSEQ multiplex PCR. TCRdb ran MiXCR on the immunoSEQ multiplex PCR reads and lists one entry per CDR3 protein. This table has 90,000 to 150,000 distinct CDR3 sequences, just under 95% appearing once. The sequenced sample consisted of CD8+ T cells from PBMCs. The rearrangement joins TRBV6-5 to TRBJ2-1; 9 bases are a match to TRBD2. The TCR was taken from a human donor in good health. CDR3 protein: CASRRLAEHNEQFF. CDR3 DNA sequence: TGTGCCAGCAGAAGACTAGCGGAACACAATGAGCAGTTCTTC.